Presented here are 20 T cell receptor beta chains from one specimen sequenced in a study of cytomegalovirus exposure and HLA in healthy donors. In the PCR, 60 Vbeta and 13 Jbeta primers were used. Sequenced by immunoSEQ multiplex PCR; TCRdb stores in-frame clones only, minus some. This sample carries fewer than 130,000 clones, 76% of them seen once, and the ten largest clones take 13%. What was sequenced was PBMCs. These receptor sequences come from a man aged 25 to 40 in good health and CMV-seropositive.

The chain employs TRBV7-8 and TRBJ1-1; 8 bases are shared with TRBD1. Per the germline V gene, CDR1 is SGHVS and CDR2 is FQNEAQ. The CDR3 is 16 residues long. V was pared by 4 bases and J by 1 base, with 8 bases of the junction left unmatched. CDR3 nucleotide sequence: TGTGCCAGCAGCTCTTTTCGCAGGGGGCCGAACACTGAAGCTTTCTTT. Protein product: CASSSFRRGPNTEAFF.

The chain combines TRBV9 with TRBJ1-2; TRBD1 matches at 8 bases. Germline CDR1 is SGDLS and CDR2 is YYNGEE. This CDR3 region has 16 residues. The V gene end was trimmed by 3 bases and the J gene end by 7 bases; junction bases not matched to a gene: 14. Here the CDR3 reads CASSAQGEGDSFGYTF. The CDR3 DNA sequence: TGTGCCAGCAGCGCACAGGGGGAAGGCGATTCTTTTGGCTACACCTTC.

The CDR3 here is CASSLKPGLGINEQYF. CDR3 in DNA: TGTGCCAGCAGCCTCAAGCCGGGACTAGGGATCAACGAGCAGTACTTC. The chain carries TRBV7-8 and TRBJ2-7; 8 nucleotides agree with TRBD2. Germline loops: CDR1 SGHVS, CDR2 FQNEAQ. Trimming took 5 bases from V and 5 from J; bases not matched to a gene: 14. The CDR3 runs to 16 residues.

This clone was seen just once. The J gene is TRBJ2-5, the V gene TRBV4-1, with D perhaps matching TRBD1 (6 bases). The end of the DNA fits TRBJ2-7 better, so the J call may be wrong. This CDR3 has 18 amino acids. The germline CDR1 and CDR2 sequences are MGHRA and YSYEKL. DNA of the CDR3: TGCGCCAGCAGCCAAGAAGTGAGTCAGGGGCTCCTCTCCTACGAGCAGTACTTC. Protein: CASSQEVSQGLLSYEQYF.

The chain employs TRBV28 and TRBJ1-5; TRBD1 aligns across 7 bases. The CDR3 loop spans 15 amino acids. Germline CDR1 and CDR2: MDHEN and SYDVKM. V shed 4 bases, J shed 3 bases, and the junction held 6 bases outside the gene matches. CDR3 region: CASSSPTGVNQPQHF. The CDR3 DNA reads as TGTGCCAGCAGTTCGCCAACAGGGGTCAATCAGCCCCAGCATTTT.

The chain combines TRBV7-6 with TRBJ2-1, with 7 bases lining up with TRBD2. The V gene end was trimmed by 5 bases and the J gene end by 1 base; junction bases not matched to a gene: 8. The CDR3 loop spans 16 amino acids. Germline V gives CDR1 SGHVS, CDR2 FNYEAQ. In DNA, the CDR3 is TGTGCCAGCAGCCCGCAGCGGGGCCTTTCCTACAATGAGCAGTTCTTC. Translated: CASSPQRGLSYNEQFF.

This clone has a handful of counts. The V and J genes are TRBV9 and TRBJ1-5; 7 bases map to TRBD1. The CDR3 runs to 15 residues. CDR1 is SGDLS and CDR2 is YYNGEE in the germline V gene. The junction had 6 bases not matched to a gene; V was cut back by 1 base and J by 5 bases. The CDR3 region is CASSVLGTVDQPQHF. CDR3 nucleotide sequence: TGTGCCAGCAGCGTATTGGGGACAGTGGATCAGCCCCAGCATTTT.

This clone was seen more than once but under ten times. The gene calls are TRBV30 and TRBJ2-7; 10 bases align to TRBD1. CDR3 length: 16 residues. The germline V gene has CDR1 GTSNPN and CDR2 SVGIG (reference sequence). J lost 2 bases, V lost 3 bases, and 10 bases had no gene match. CDR3 in amino acids: CAWSHKRGTGAYEQYF. The CDR3 bases are TGTGCCTGGAGCCATAAGAGGGGGACAGGGGCCTACGAGCAGTACTTC. Supplemented by reference TRBV30 and TRBJ2-7, the full variable domain reads SQTIHQWPATLVQPVGSPLSLECTVEGTSNPNLYWYRQAAGRGLQLLFYSVGIGQISSEVPQNLSASRPQDRQFILSSKKLLLSDSGFYLCAWSHKRGTGAYEQYFGPGTRLTVT.

V is TRBV2 and J is TRBJ1-2; TRBD1 agrees at 7 bases. Germline values: CDR1 SNHLY, CDR2 FYNNEI. The CDR3 runs 13 residues. V was pared by 5 bases and J by 12 bases, with 12 bases of the junction left unmatched. For the CDR3, the DNA is TGTGCCAGCAGTTTACCGGGACAGAGTGGGAACACCTTC. Translation gives CASSLPGQSGNTF.

V is TRBV5-6 and J is TRBJ1-2, with D possibly TRBD1 on 5 matching bases. With 3 bases removed from V and 3 bases from J, the gap between germline ends came to 12 bases. Germline lookup yields CDR1 SGHDT and CDR2 YYEEEE. The CDR3 totals 14 residues. The DNA of the CDR3 is TGTGCCAGCAGCTCCCCGGCAGGGTACTATGGCTACACCTTC. Amino acid sequence: CASSSPAGYYGYTF.

The chain has TRBV7-2 and TRBJ2-7; 7 bases match TRBD1. Losses at the gene ends were 5 bases for V and 3 bases for J; bases not matched to a gene: 7. Germline assignment: CDR1 SGHTA and CDR2 FQGNSA. CDR3 length: 14 amino acids. This CDR3 is CASSTDRAFYEQYF. As DNA, the CDR3 is TGTGCCAGCAGCACCGACAGGGCTTTCTACGAGCAGTACTTC.

The rearrangement links TRBV6-1 to TRBJ1-2; the D gene is possibly TRBD1 (6 bases). V was shortened by 2 bases and J by 6 bases, with 13 bases between the two germline ends. This CDR3 has 14 residues. The germline CDR1 and CDR2 sequences are MNHNS and SASEGT. CDR3 sequence: CASSEPGDLDGYTF. The CDR3 region has the DNA TGTGCCAGCAGTGAACCAGGGGACCTAGATGGCTACACCTTC.

The chain uses TRBV7-6 and TRBJ2-7; TRBD1 is a possible D gene (6 bases). The CDR3 contains 13 residues. Trimming shortened V by 5 bases and J by 3 bases, and 11 bases separated the two germline ends. Germline CDR1 reads SGHVS; CDR2 reads FNYEAQ. The CDR3 here is CASSPGDIYEQYF. The CDR3 DNA sequence: TGTGCCAGCAGCCCAGGGGACATCTACGAGCAGTACTTC.

V usage is TRBV19 and J usage is TRBJ2-7; D gene uncertain. Germline V CDR1 and CDR2: LNHDA, SQIVND (reference sequence). The CDR3 has 11 residues. Trimming removed 1 base at V and 7 bases at J, with 5 bases between. The CDR3 here is CASSIGREQYF. CDR3 sequence (DNA): TGTGCCAGTAGTATAGGGAGAGAGCAGTACTTC.

CDR3 bases: TGTGCCAGCAGGACAGGGGTTTATAGCAATCAGCCCCAGCATTTT. The encoded protein is CASRTGVYSNQPQHF. The chain couples TRBV6-1 to TRBJ1-5, with TRBD1 identical over 8 bases. Per germline, CDR1 MNHNS and CDR2 SASEGT. The CDR3 contains 15 residues. V shed 6 bases and J 0 bases; nucleotides not matched to a gene: 4.

This clone was recorded once. V gene TRBV7-9 combines with J gene TRBJ2-5; D may be TRBD1 (6 bases). Germline V CDR1 and CDR2: SEHNR, FQNEAQ (reference sequence). The CDR3 consists of 15 residues. V was clipped by 5 bases and J by 5 bases, with 18 bases between them. The CDR3 DNA follows: TGTGCCAGCAGCCCCCCGGACAGCCGGAGGGAGACCCAGTACTTC. This sequence encodes CASSPPDSRRETQYF.

The rearrangement joins TRBV23-1 to TRBJ1-1; 7 nucleotides line up with TRBD1. TRBV23-1 carries the ORF label, with uncertain function. CDR3 size: 16 residues. V dropped 10 bases and J dropped 3; count of bases not matched to a gene: 17. CDR3 protein: CANEPPDRFGDTEAFF. Written as DNA, the CDR3 is TGCGCCAATGAACCCCCGGACAGGTTCGGGGACACTGAAGCTTTCTTT.

This chain connects TRBV4-3 to TRBJ2-2; D uncertain. This CDR3 spans 16 amino acids. V was cut by 0 bases and J by 2 bases, with 10 bases left in between. Germline loops: CDR1 LGHNA, CDR2 YSLEER. This chain's CDR3 is CASSQDHIRNTGELFF. DNA for the CDR3: TGCGCCAGCAGCCAAGATCACATCAGAAACACCGGGGAGCTGTTTTTT.

This chain links TRBV28 with TRBJ1-5; the match to TRBD1 covers 8 bases. With V trimmed by 5 bases and J by 11 bases, 11 bases remained unmatched. CDR3 size: 14 residues. The germline gives CDR1 MDHEN, CDR2 SYDVKM. The DNA for the CDR3 is TGTGCCAGCAGTCCCAGGACAGGGTGGGAGGCCCAGCATTTT. Translating gives CASSPRTGWEAQHF.

The chain joins TRBV7-2 to TRBJ1-1; perhaps TRBD1 as D (5 bases). V was cut by 2 bases and J by 0 bases, with 16 bases left in between. The CDR3 has 17 residues. Germline values: CDR1 SGHTA, CDR2 FQGNSA. CDR3 residues: CASSLRSAGRLNTEAFF. The CDR3 DNA follows: TGTGCCAGCAGCTTAAGGTCCGCAGGGCGGTTGAACACTGAAGCTTTCTTT.